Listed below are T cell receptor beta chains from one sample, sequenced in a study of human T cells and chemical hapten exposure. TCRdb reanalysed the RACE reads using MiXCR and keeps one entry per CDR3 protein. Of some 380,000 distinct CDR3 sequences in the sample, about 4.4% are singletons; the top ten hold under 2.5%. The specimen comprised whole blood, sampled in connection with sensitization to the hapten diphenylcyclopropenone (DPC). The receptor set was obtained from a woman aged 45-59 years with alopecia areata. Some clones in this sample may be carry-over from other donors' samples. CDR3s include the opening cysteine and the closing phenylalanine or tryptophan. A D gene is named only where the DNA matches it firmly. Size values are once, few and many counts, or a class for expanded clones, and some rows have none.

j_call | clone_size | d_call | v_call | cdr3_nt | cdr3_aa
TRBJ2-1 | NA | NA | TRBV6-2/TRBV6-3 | TGTGCCAGCAGTCCTGCGGACGGGTTCCAGTTCTTC | CASSPADGFQFF
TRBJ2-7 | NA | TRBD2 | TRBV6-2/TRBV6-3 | TGTGCCAGCAGTTATGACCCACTAGCGGGACCCTCCTACGAGCAGTACTTC | CASSYDPLAGPSYEQYF
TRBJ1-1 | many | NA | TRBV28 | TGTGCCAGCAGTTACTCAGACGGGAACACTGAAGCTTTCTTT | CASSYSDGNTEAFF
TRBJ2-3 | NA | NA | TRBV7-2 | TGTGCCAGCAGCCTTAACTCCCAGGGGAAAGATACGCAGTATTTT | CASSLNSQGKDTQYF
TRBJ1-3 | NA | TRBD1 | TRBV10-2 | TGCGCCAGCAGTGAGGACAGGGGGCGCATCCCTGGAAACACCATATATTTT | CASSEDRGRIPGNTIYF
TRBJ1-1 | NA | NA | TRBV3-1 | TGTGCCAGCAGCCCCGTGGTGGGAACTGAAGCTTTCTTT | CASSPVVGTEAFF
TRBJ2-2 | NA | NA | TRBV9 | TGTGCCAGCAGCGTAGCTAGCGCCGGGGAGCTGTTTTTT | CASSVASAGELFF
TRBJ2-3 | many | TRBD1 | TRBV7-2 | TGTGCCAGCAGCCCGGACAGGGGGCCTATCACAGATACGCAGTATTTT | CASSPDRGPITDTQYF
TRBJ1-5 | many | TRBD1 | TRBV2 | TGTGCCTCGCACCGGGGACAGGGAAGAAATAGCAATCAGCCCCAGCATTTT | CASHRGQGRNSNQPQHF
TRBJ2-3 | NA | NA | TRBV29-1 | TGCAGCGTTGCACAGCTTAGCACAGATACGCAGTATTTT | CSVAQLSTDTQYF
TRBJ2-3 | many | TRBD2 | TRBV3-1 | TGTGCCAGCAGCCCGGGGACTAGCGGCTCAGATACGCAGTATTTT | CASSPGTSGSDTQYF
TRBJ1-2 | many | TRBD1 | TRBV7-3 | TGTGCCAGCAGCCCCGACAGGGAGGGGTATGGCTACACCTTC | CASSPDREGYGYTF
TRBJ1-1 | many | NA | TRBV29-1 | TGCAGCGCGTACGACAGGATGAACACTGAAGCTTTCTTT | CSAYDRMNTEAFF
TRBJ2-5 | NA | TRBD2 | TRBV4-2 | TGTGCCAGCAGCCAAGCCGGGGGGAGGCAAGAGACCCAGTACTTC | CASSQAGGRQETQYF
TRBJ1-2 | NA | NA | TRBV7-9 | TGTGCCAGCAGCTTCGATAACTATGGCTACACCTTC | CASSFDNYGYTF
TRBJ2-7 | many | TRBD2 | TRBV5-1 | TGCGCCAGCAGCCACAGCGGGGCGGGCGAAAACGAGCAGTACTTC | CASSHSGAGENEQYF
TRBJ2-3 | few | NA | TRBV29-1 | TGCAGCGTTGGGTTTGGGACGGACAAAGGAGATACGCAGTATTTT | CSVGFGTDKGDTQYF
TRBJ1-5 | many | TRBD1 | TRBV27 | TGTGCCAGCAGTTTATCCCCACAGGGGGATCAGCCCCAGCATTTT | CASSLSPQGDQPQHF
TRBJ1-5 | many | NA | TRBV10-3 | TGTGCCATCAGTGAGGGGTTGCCCAATCAGCCCCAGCATTTT | CAISEGLPNQPQHF
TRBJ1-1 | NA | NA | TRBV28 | TGTGCCAGCAGTTTAGAGCCGGAGAGGACTGAAGCTTTCTTT | CASSLEPERTEAFF
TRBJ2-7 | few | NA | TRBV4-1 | TGCGCCAGCAGCCAAGAGAACAGGGGGGGGTACGAGCAGTACTTC | CASSQENRGGYEQYF
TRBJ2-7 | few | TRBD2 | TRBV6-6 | TGTGCCAGCACCCGAAAAGGGCTAGCGGATTCCTACGAGCAGTACTTC | CASTRKGLADSYEQYF
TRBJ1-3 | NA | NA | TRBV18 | TGTGCCAGCTCACCACCCTACAGGGCAGGATCTACTGGAAACACCATATATTTT | CASSPPYRAGSTGNTIYF
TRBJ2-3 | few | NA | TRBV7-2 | TGTGCCAGCAGCTTAGAGGAGAGGGGCACAGATACGCAGTATTTT | CASSLEERGTDTQYF
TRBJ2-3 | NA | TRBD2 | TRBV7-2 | TGTGCCAGCAGCTTAGAAACAGCGGGGGCTTCCACAGATACGCAGTATTTT | CASSLETAGASTDTQYF
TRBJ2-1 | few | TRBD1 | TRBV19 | TGTGCCAGTAGTCCAAGGACAGGGCATGAGCAGTTCTTC | CASSPRTGHEQFF
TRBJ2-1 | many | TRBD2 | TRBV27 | TGTGCCAGCAGTTCCCTTCTGACTAGCAGCAATGAGCAGTTCTTC | CASSSLLTSSNEQFF
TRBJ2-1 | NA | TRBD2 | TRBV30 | TGTGCCTGGAGTGAACGACGGGAGGAGTTCTTC | CAWSERREEFF